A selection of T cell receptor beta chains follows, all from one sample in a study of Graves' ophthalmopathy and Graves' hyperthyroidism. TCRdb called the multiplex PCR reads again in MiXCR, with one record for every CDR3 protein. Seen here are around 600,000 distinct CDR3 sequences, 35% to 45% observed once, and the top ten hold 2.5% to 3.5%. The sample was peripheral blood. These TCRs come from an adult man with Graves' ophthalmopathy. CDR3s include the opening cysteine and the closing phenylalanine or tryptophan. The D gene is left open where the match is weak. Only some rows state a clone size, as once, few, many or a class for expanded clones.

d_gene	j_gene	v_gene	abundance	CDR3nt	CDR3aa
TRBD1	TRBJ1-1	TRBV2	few	TGTGCCAGCTCACCACCTGGGACAGGGGCCCACACTGAAGCTTTCTTT	CASSPPGTGAHTEAFF
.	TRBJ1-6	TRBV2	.	TGTGCCAGCAGTGTCGGACGCTGGGGTTCACCCCTCCACTTT	CASSVGRWGSPLHF
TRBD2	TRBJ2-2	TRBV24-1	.	TGTGCCATTATAGCGGGGACTGGCGCGAACACCGGGGAGCTGTTTTTT	CAIIAGTGANTGELFF
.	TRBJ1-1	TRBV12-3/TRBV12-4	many	TGTGCCAGCCACTCTGGGCCGTTTGAAGCTTTCTTT	CASHSGPFEAFF
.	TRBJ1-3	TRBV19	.	TGTGCCAGCGAACCAGTCAGGGGCGGCTCTGGAAACACCATATATTTT	CASEPVRGGSGNTIYF
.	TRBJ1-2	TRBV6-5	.	TGTGCCAGCAGTTACTCCTTCGGGGGGATTAACTATGGCTACACCTTC	CASSYSFGGINYGYTF
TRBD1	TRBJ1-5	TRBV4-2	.	TGTGCCAGCAGCCAAGATGGGGGCAGGGGGCAGCCCCAGCATTTT	CASSQDGGRGQPQHF
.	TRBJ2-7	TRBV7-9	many	TGTGCCAGCAGCTTCAGGGCTAAGTACGAGCAGTACTTC	CASSFRAKYEQYF
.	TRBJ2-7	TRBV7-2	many	TGTGCCAGCAGCTTTCGGGTGACGAACGGGGGCGGCCCGTCCTACGAGCAGTACTTC	CASSFRVTNGGGPSYEQYF
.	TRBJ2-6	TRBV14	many	TGTGCCAGCAGCCAGGCGGGCGCCGTCCTGACTTTC	CASSQAGAVLTF
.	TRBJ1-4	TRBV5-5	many	TGTGCCAGCAGCATACAGGGCTGGGACGGTGAAAAACTGTTTTTT	CASSIQGWDGEKLFF
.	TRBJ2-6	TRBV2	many	TGTGCCAGCAGCGAAGCTGGGGCCAACGTCCTGACTTTC	CASSEAGANVLTF
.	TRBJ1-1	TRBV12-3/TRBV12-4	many	TGTGCCAGCAGTTCCCGAGGGGGAGCTTTCTTT	CASSSRGGAFF
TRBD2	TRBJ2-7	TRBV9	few	TGTGCCAGCAGCCCCCAGACGGGGGGGGGGACCTACGAGCAGTACTTC	CASSPQTGGGTYEQYF
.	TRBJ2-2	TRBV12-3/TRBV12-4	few	TGTGCCAGCAGTTTGCCGACAGACGGGGAGCTGTTTTTT	CASSLPTDGELFF
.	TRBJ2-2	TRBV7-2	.	TGTGCCGGCAGCCCCCAGACAGCGAACACCGGGGAGCTGTTTTTT	CAGSPQTANTGELFF
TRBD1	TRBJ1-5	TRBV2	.	TGTGCCAGCGGGGGGACAGGGGGCGATCAGCCCCAGCATTTT	CASGGTGGDQPQHF
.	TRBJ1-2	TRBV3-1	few	TGTGCCAGCAGCCGGGACATGGTGGATGGCTACACCTTC	CASSRDMVDGYTF
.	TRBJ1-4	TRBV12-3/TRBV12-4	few	TGTGCCAGCAGTTTAGAGACAGGTAGTGCCGAAAAACTGTTTTTT	CASSLETGSAEKLFF
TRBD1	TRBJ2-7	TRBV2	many	TGTGCCAGCATCAGGGGGTTATGGAACGAGCAGTACTTC	CASIRGLWNEQYF
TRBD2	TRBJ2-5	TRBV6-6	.	TGTGCCAGCAGAGGCGGGGGATCGGAGACCCAGTACTTC	CASRGGGSETQYF
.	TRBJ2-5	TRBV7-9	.	TGTGCCAGCAAAAGGGGCAATGATGAGACCCAGTACTTC	CASKRGNDETQYF
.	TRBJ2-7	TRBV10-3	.	TGTGCCATCAGTGATAGCGCCACGGGGTACGAGCAGTACTTC	CAISDSATGYEQYF
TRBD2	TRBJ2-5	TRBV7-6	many	TGTGCCAGCAGGCTTTCGCGGGGGGAGCGGGAGACCCAGTACTTC	CASRLSRGERETQYF
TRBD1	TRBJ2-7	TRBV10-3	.	TGTGCCAGCAGTTACGTGGGACAGGGGATCTACGAGCAGTACTTC	CASSYVGQGIYEQYF
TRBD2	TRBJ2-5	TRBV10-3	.	TGTGCCATCAGTGCCCCAAGCGGGAGGGAACAAGAGACCCAGTACTTC	CAISAPSGREQETQYF
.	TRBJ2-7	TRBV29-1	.	TGCAGCGTTGATGGGGGATCCGAGCAGTACTTC	CSVDGGSEQYF
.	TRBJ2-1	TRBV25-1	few	TGTGCCAGCACCCGAGGAGGGTACAATGAGCAGTTCTTC	CASTRGGYNEQFF
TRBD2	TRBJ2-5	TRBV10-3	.	TGTGCCATCAGCGGGACTAGCGCCCAAGAGACCCAGTACTTC	CAISGTSAQETQYF
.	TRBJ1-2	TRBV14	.	TGTGCCAGCAGCCCATCGGGACAAAACTATGGCTACACCTTC	CASSPSGQNYGYTF
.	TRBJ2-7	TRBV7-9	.	TGTGCTAGAGATGAGAGGGGGGCCATTTACGAGCAGTACTTC	CARDERGAIYEQYF
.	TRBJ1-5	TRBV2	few	TGTGCCAGCAGCGCGGGTCATAGCAATCAGCCCCAGCATTTT	CASSAGHSNQPQHF
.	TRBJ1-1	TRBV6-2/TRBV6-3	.	TGTGCCAGCAGTTACACGGTAGGAGTGTACTACACTGAAGCTTTCTTT	CASSYTVGVYYTEAFF
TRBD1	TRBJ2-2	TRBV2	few	TGTGCCAGCAGTGTTGAGGGGGCGGTGACCGGGGAGCTGTTTTTT	CASSVEGAVTGELFF
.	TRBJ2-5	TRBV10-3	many	TGTGCCATACAATCAGGGATTCAGGGAGAGACCCAGTACTTC	CAIQSGIQGETQYF
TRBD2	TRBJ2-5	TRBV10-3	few	TGTGCCAGCAGTTACCCGCGGCTCGGGCGAGCGGGGCACCAAGAGACCCAGTACTTC	CASSYPRLGRAGHQETQYF
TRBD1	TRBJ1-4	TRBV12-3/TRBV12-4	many	TGTGCCAGCAGCCAAGACAGGGTTAATGAAAAACTGTTTTTT	CASSQDRVNEKLFF
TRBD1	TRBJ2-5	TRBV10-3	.	TGTGCCATCAGTGGGGACAGGGGGTCTGGCGTTCAGACCCAGTACTTC	CAISGDRGSGVQTQYF
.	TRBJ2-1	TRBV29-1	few	TGCAGCGTTGAAGATCGTGAGAATGAGCAGTTCTTC	CSVEDRENEQFF
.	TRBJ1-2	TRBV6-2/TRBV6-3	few	TGTGCCAGCACCGGGACGGATAACTATGGCTACACCTTC	CASTGTDNYGYTF
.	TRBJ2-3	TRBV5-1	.	TGCGCCAGCAGCTTGGAAGCGACCTACACAGATACGCAGTATTTT	CASSLEATYTDTQYF
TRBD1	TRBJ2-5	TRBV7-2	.	TGTGCCAGCAGCTTACAGGGGGACACCGGGGAGACCCAGTACTTC	CASSLQGDTGETQYF
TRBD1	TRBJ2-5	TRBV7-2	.	TGTGCCAGCAGTGTTGGACAGGGGAGGGCCGAGACCCAGTACTTC	CASSVGQGRAETQYF
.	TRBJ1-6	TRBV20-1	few	TGCAGTGCTAGTTTTCCGGGACCGCCAGATAATTCACCCCTCCACTTT	CSASFPGPPDNSPLHF
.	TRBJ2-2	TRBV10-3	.	TGTGCCATCAGTGACAGGACGGCGTCAAACACCGGGGAGCTGTTTTTT	CAISDRTASNTGELFF
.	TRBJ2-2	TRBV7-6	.	TGTGCCAGCAGCGCCCGACAGACATTCAACACCGGGGAGCTGTTTTTT	CASSARQTFNTGELFF
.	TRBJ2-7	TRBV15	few	TGTGCCACCAGCCTGGGGGATCCGGGCTCCTACGAGCAGTACTTC	CATSLGDPGSYEQYF
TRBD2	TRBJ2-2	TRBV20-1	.	TGCAGTGCTAGAGGTTTTCTAGCGGGAGAGCACACCGGGGAGCTGTTTTTT	CSARGFLAGEHTGELFF
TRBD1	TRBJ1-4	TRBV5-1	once	TGCGCCAGCAGCCCCCGACAGGGACCGGGGATTCTGCTTTTT	CASSPRQGPGILLF